These 27 T cell receptor beta chains came from one sample sequenced in a study of T cells after yellow fever vaccination. One entry per CDR3 protein results from TCRdb running MiXCR on the 5' RACE reads. Altogether approximately 170,000 distinct CDR3 sequences are present, around 10% being singletons, with the ten largest covering around 34%. The sample was CD8+ T cells sorted from PBMCs, taken 15 days after the yellow fever booster vaccination. The receptor set was obtained from a young man who received the YFV17D yellow fever vaccine.

Many counts were recorded for this clonotype. The V call is TRBV6-2 or TRBV6-3, the J call TRBJ2-5, with 7 positions matching TRBD1. Germline V lookup: CDR1 MNHEY, CDR2 SVGEGT. The V and J ends lost 5 bases and 7 bases, in that order; junction bases with no gene match: 4. The CDR3 has 12 amino acids. The CDR3 protein is CASSPGTATQYF. The DNA for the CDR3 is TGTGCCAGCAGTCCCGGGACAGCGACCCAGTACTTC.

The chain joins TRBV4-3 to TRBJ2-3, with D perhaps matching TRBD2 (6 bases). CDR1 and CDR2 (germline): LGHNA, YSLEER. The germline V and J ends were trimmed by 0 bases and 6 bases, with 13 bases remaining between them. The CDR3 covers 15 residues. The CDR3 spells CASSQDPEGGDTQYF. The CDR3 DNA reads TGCGCCAGCAGCCAAGACCCAGAGGGAGGCGATACGCAGTATTTT.

The genes are TRBV7-9 and TRBJ2-7, with TRBD1 as a possible D gene (6 bases). The CDR3 totals 14 residues. Trimming pared 9 bases from V and 1 base from J, leaving 16 bases between. Germline CDR1 reads SEHNR; CDR2 reads FQNEAQ (reference sequence). In DNA form, the CDR3 reads TGTGCCAGTACCAAACAGGGATCATCCTACGAGCAGTACTTC. It yields the protein CASTKQGSSYEQYF. Drawing the rest from reference TRBV7-9 and TRBJ2-7, the complete variable domain is DTGVSQNPRHKITKRGQNVTFRCDPISEHNRLYWYRQTLGQGPEFLTYFQNEAQLEKSRLLSDRFSAERPKGSFSTLEIQRTEQGDSAMYLCASTKQGSSYEQYFGPGTRLTVT.

The rearrangement joins TRBV6-6 to TRBJ1-2; no firm D call. The CDR3 consists of 15 residues. Between the trimmed V and J ends, which lost 2 bases and 7 bases, there was a span of 17 bases. Germline V CDR1 and CDR2: MNHNY, SVGAGI (reference sequence). This CDR3 is CASSYSQEEIPGYTF. CDR3 DNA sequence: TGTGCCAGCAGTTACAGTCAGGAGGAGATACCTGGCTACACCTTC.

This clonotype was counted between two and nine times. The CDR3 bases are TGTGCCAGCAGTCTCCCAGCGGGGGGCTACAATGAGCAGTTCTTC. Translated, it gives CASSLPAGGYNEQFF. The gene calls are TRBV12-3 or TRBV12-4 and TRBJ2-1; 9 bases are a match to TRBD2. The trim removed 5 bases at V and 3 bases at J, leaving 5 bases unmatched. The CDR3 consists of 15 residues.

The chain recombines TRBV27 with TRBJ2-1; possibly TRBD2 for D (5 bases). Trimming left V 5 bases short and J 0 bases short, with 11 bases between. Germline V gene data show CDR1 as MNHEY and CDR2 as SMNVEV (reference sequence). This CDR3 spans 15 amino acids. DNA for the CDR3: TGTGCCAGCAGTCCCAAAGGGAGCTCCTACAATGAGCAGTTCTTC. Protein sequence: CASSPKGSSYNEQFF.

In its sample, this clonotype was seen many times. This sequence joins TRBV5-1 and TRBJ2-2, with 8 bases matching TRBD1. Germline CDR1 is SGHRS and CDR2 is YFSETQ. This CDR3 contains 15 residues. Losses at the gene ends were 3 bases for V and 5 bases for J; bases not matched to a gene: 6. In nucleotides, the CDR3 is TGCGCCAGCAGCTATGGGACAGGACAGACCGGGGAGCTGTTTTTT. Translation gives CASSYGTGQTGELFF.

The CDR3 DNA reads TGCGCCAGCGTGACAGGGGCAAACCAAGATACGCAGTATTTT. It translates to CASVTGANQDTQYF. J is TRBJ2-3 and V is TRBV5-1, with 8 bases identical to TRBD1. V shed 7 bases and J 5 bases; nucleotides not matched to a gene: 9. In germline, CDR1 is SGHRS, CDR2 YFSETQ. This CDR3 is 14 amino acids long.

This clonotype has a count of ten or more. The chain links TRBV4-1 to TRBJ2-7; D is undetermined. V was clipped by 1 base and J by 0 bases, with 10 bases between them. This CDR3 is built from 15 residues. The V gene's germline CDR1 is MGHRA and CDR2 YSYEKL. In DNA form, the CDR3 reads TGCGCCAGCAGCCAAGGCCCACCGCCCTCCTACGAGCAGTACTTC. This translates into CASSQGPPPSYEQYF.

The V call is TRBV27, the J call TRBJ1-2; a weak D match, TRBD1 (5 bases). The CDR3 is 16 amino acids. V shed 6 bases and J shed 1 base, with 18 bases lying between them. Germline values: CDR1 MNHEY, CDR2 SMNVEV (reference sequence). CDR3 in amino acids: CASRYRGADNNYGYTF. CDR3 nucleotides: TGTGCCAGCAGATACCGAGGGGCAGACAATAACTATGGCTACACCTTC.

V gene TRBV10-2 combines with J gene TRBJ2-5, with D tentatively TRBD2 (7 bases). The CDR3 spans 14 residues. V was pared by 4 bases and J by 9 bases, with 18 bases between. Germline V gene lookup returns CDR1 WSHSY and CDR2 SAAADI. This CDR3 reads CASSAGGSGQSQYF. In DNA, the CDR3 is TGCGCCAGCAGTGCGGGGGGCTCCGGTCAGTCCCAGTACTTC.

This clonotype occurred a few times. This chain uses TRBV10-3 with TRBJ2-3; D possibly corresponds to TRBD1 (6 bases). Looked up from germline, CDR1 is ENHRY and CDR2 is SYGVKD. The CDR3 covers 16 residues. Trimming pared 5 bases from V and 0 bases from J, leaving 15 bases between. DNA of the CDR3: TGTGCCATCAGTACCTGGACAGCCTCTAGCACAGATACGCAGTATTTT. This codes for CAISTWTASSTDTQYF.

The CDR3 nucleotides are TGTGCCAGCAGTCCTAGGTTCGGGGTACCCGGACGGTATGAGACCCAGTACTTC. Its translation: CASSPRFGVPGRYETQYF. The chain has TRBV12-3 or TRBV12-4 and TRBJ2-5; the D gene is possibly TRBD2 (5 bases). The CDR3 runs to 18 residues. Trimming left V 5 bases short and J 5 bases short, with 27 bases between.

The rearrangement links TRBV13 to TRBJ2-1; 10 nucleotides line up with TRBD2. J lost 0 bases, V lost 7 bases, and 3 bases had no gene match. Germline CDR1 PRHDT, CDR2 FYEKMQ (reference sequence). This CDR3 region has 15 residues. The CDR3 bases are TGTGCCAGCACTGAGCGGGGGGGCTCCTACAATGAGCAGTTCTTC. Translated: CASTERGGSYNEQFF. The full variable domain, with the rest looked up from reference TRBV13 and TRBJ2-1, is AAGVIQSPRHLIKEKRETATLKCYPIPRHDTVYWYQQGPGQDPQFLISFYEKMQSDKGSIPDRFSAQQFSDYHSELNMSSLELGDSALYFCASTERGGSYNEQFFGPGTRLTVL.

The V gene is TRBV2, the J gene TRBJ2-2; 8 bases are shared with TRBD1. CDR1 is SNHLY and CDR2 is FYNNEI in the germline V gene. This CDR3 has 15 residues. V trimming: 4 bases; J trimming: 2 bases; junction bases outside the gene matches: 3. CDR3 region: CASSGGQGNTGELFF. The CDR3 DNA sequence: TGTGCCAGCAGTGGAGGACAGGGTAACACCGGGGAGCTGTTTTTT.

Ten or more counts support this clonotype. V and J are TRBV5-1 and TRBJ2-3; D may match TRBD1 or TRBD2 (5 bases each). Germline CDR1 and CDR2: SGHRS and YFSETQ. V was trimmed by 3 bases and J by 4 bases, leaving 12 bases between them. This CDR3 has 14 amino acids. Here the CDR3 reads CASSSLQGADTQYF. The CDR3 DNA follows: TGCGCCAGCAGCTCACTGCAGGGAGCAGATACGCAGTATTTT.

The chain combines TRBV4-1 with TRBJ1-5, with 9 bases fitting TRBD1. The CDR3 runs 15 residues. J lost 7 bases, V lost 1 base, and 5 bases had no gene match. CDR1 MGHRA and CDR2 YSYEKL come from the germline V gene. The CDR3 is CASSQAGQGFQPQHF. CDR3 DNA: TGCGCCAGCAGCCAAGCGGGACAGGGCTTCCAGCCCCAGCATTTT.

The chain recombines TRBV6-5 with TRBJ2-3; 11 bases line up with TRBD2. Trimming at V came to 1 base and at J to 5 bases, leaving 5 bases not matched to a gene. Germline V lookup: CDR1 MNHEY, CDR2 SVGAGI. There are 16 residues in the CDR3. In nucleotides, the CDR3 is TGTGCCAGCAGTTACTTAGCGGGGGGGCCGCTAGATACGCAGTATTTT. Encoded protein: CASSYLAGGPLDTQYF.

The chain combines TRBV7-2 with TRBJ1-1; D not resolved. The CDR3 runs 14 residues. V shed 5 bases and J shed 1 base, with 11 bases lying between them. Germline CDR1 reads SGHTA; CDR2 reads FQGNSA. The CDR3 DNA reads TGTGCCAGCAGCCCACCGATAAGGAACACTGAAGCTTTCTTT. Amino acid sequence: CASSPPIRNTEAFF.

V usage is TRBV5-6 and J usage is TRBJ1-6; 10 bases align to TRBD1. CDR1 and CDR2 (germline): SGHDT, YYEEEE. V dropped 4 bases and J dropped 16; count of bases not matched to a gene: 14. The CDR3 is 15 residues long. In DNA form, the CDR3 reads TGTGCCAGCAGCCACACGGGACAGGGGCTTCCTACTCTCCACTTT. Translated, it gives CASSHTGQGLPTLHF.

The chain recombines TRBV4-1 with TRBJ2-3; TRBD1 aligns across 10 bases. J was trimmed by 6 bases and V by 2 bases; bases with no gene match: 8. This CDR3 contains 16 residues. CDR1 MGHRA and CDR2 YSYEKL come from the germline V gene. The CDR3 DNA reads as TGCGCCAGCAGCCAACCGACAGGGGGCCTGGTGGATACGCAGTATTTT. This encodes CASSQPTGGLVDTQYF.

This chain joins TRBV19 and TRBJ1-1, with D possibly being TRBD1 (6 bases). This CDR3 is built from 14 residues. Germline CDR1 LNHDA, CDR2 SQIVND (reference sequence). The V end was cut by 7 bases, the J end by 1 base, with 13 bases between. CDR3 bases: TGTGCCAGTACCGAGGGGGGGTGGAACACTGAAGCTTTCTTT. This sequence encodes CASTEGGWNTEAFF.

Written as DNA, the CDR3 is TGTGCCAGCAGCAGGGCAACTAATGAAAAACTGTTTTTT. As protein: CASSRATNEKLFF. The V gene is TRBV7-9, the J gene TRBJ1-4; D is ambiguous. The CDR3 extends over 13 amino acids. The V gene lost 5 bases and the J gene lost 0 bases, with 4 bases spanning the gap. Germline-derived CDR1 and CDR2 are SEHNR and FQNEAQ (reference sequence).

The chain recombines TRBV15 with TRBJ1-2; D uncertain. The CDR3 contains 13 residues. Germline V gene sequence: CDR1 LNHNV, CDR2 YYDKDF (reference sequence). V was cut by 0 bases and J by 2 bases, with 4 bases left in between. DNA for the CDR3: TGTGCCACCAGCAGAGAGTCCAACTATGGCTACACCTTC. Protein sequence: CATSRESNYGYTF.

The table lists this clonotype with a few counts. The V call is TRBV4-3, the J call TRBJ1-5; 10 bases fit TRBD1. This CDR3 is built from 17 residues. Germline CDR1 reads LGHNA; CDR2 reads YSLEER. J gave up 7 bases and V 1 base, and 10 bases lay outside the gene matches. CDR3 DNA: TGCGCCAGCAGCCAAGCGTTGGGGACAGGGGAAGGGCAGCCCCAGCATTTT. It specifies CASSQALGTGEGQPQHF.

This clonotype occurred a few times. This chain links TRBV20-1 with TRBJ1-4, with 7 positions matching TRBD1. Trimming took 6 bases from V and 6 from J; bases not matched to a gene: 25. This CDR3 has 19 amino acids. Per germline, CDR1 DFQATT and CDR2 SNEGSKA (reference sequence). The CDR3 bases are TGCAGTGCCCCCGGTCGGACGCAAACATCGCAGGGGGTTTATGAAAAACTGTTTTTT. Protein sequence: CSAPGRTQTSQGVYEKLFF.

This clonotype was seen more than once but under ten times. The chain recombines TRBV7-8 with TRBJ2-3; 12 bases agree with TRBD2. The ends lost 5 bases at V and 4 bases at J; junction bases unmatched: 7. Germline V lookup: CDR1 SGHVS, CDR2 FQNEAQ. The CDR3 sequence is 16 residues long. The DNA of the CDR3 is TGTGCCAGCAGCGCAACTAGCGGGGGGCCTCCAGATACGCAGTATTTT. Amino acid sequence: CASSATSGGPPDTQYF.